This record concerns one TCR beta chain sequence. Its antigen is undetermined. The entry originates in a study of OX40 agonist ivuxolimab in advanced cancers. The overall study: Ivuxolimab, an agonistic anti-OX40 (CD134) antibody, was given to patients. Whole-study results and caveats: Expansion of clones was among the lowest in partial responders at 0.1-3.0 mg/kg. CD4+ and CD8+ blood T cells expanded clonally by week 6 at 0.1 to 3.0 mg/kg.

TCRdb's table, derived via immunoSEQ multiplex PCR, lists solely in-frame clones and lacks some. This table has some 19,000 clones, 70% to 90% appearing once. In germline, CDR1 is LNHDA, CDR2 SQIVND (reference sequence). The CDR3 consists of 12 residues. V lost 3 bases, J lost 10 bases, and 10 bases lay in between. This clonotype was sampled from an adult with an advanced solid tumor such as melanoma, head and neck, liver or kidney cancer. This material consisted of CD4+ or CD8+ T cells sorted from blood, taken in a trial of the OX40 agonist ivuxolimab. V usage is TRBV19 and J usage is TRBJ2-1; no firm D call. The chain's CDR3 is CASSIGSREQFF. For the CDR3, the DNA is TGTGCCAGTAGTATCGGGTCCAGAGAGCAGTTCTTC.